This TCR beta chain was identified in a study of shared clonotypes between healthy human individuals. Study conclusions and caveats: The four-donor shared clonotypes exceeded non-shared clonotypes in generation probability, with non-shared ones scoring lower.

Repertoires were generated with immunoSEQ multiplex PCR, while TCRdb's copy carries only in-frame clones and drops some. The sample has about 1.5 million clones; nearly 99% are singletons. It was into CD45RA+ naive and CD45RA-negative memory subsets that the CD4+ cells were split. Germline V gene sequence: CDR1 SGHNT, CDR2 YYREEE (reference sequence). The ends were cut back, 0 bases at V and 2 bases at J, with 11 bases in the middle. The CDR3 runs to 15 residues. Points on this clone: The antigen remains unidentified.

The gene calls are TRBV5-4 and TRBJ2-5; tentatively, D is TRBD1 (6 bases). Sequencing input: naive CD4+ T cells sorted from blood. Subset here: CD45RA+ positively selected. The receptor was derived from a man in his thirties or forties in good health. The CDR3 DNA reads as TGTGCCAGCAGCTTGGGGCCTAGGGGGCAAGAGACCCAGTACTTC. Translated, it gives CASSLGPRGQETQYF.